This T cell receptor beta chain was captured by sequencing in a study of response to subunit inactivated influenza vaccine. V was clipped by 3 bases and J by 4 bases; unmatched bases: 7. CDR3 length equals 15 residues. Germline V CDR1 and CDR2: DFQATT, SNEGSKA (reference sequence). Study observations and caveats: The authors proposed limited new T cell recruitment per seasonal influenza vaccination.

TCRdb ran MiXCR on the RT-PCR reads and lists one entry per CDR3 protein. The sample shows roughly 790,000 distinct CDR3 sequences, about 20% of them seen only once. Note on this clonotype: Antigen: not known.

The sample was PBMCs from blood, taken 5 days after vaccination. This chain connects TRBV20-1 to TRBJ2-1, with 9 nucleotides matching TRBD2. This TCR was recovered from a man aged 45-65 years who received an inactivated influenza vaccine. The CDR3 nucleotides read TGCAGTGCTAGGGGGGCGGGACTAGCTTACAATGAGCAGTTCTTC. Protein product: CSARGAGLAYNEQFF.